This paragraph covers one TCR beta chain sequence. This specimen belongs to a study of regulatory T cells in long-lasting Graves disease. Arm-PCR of CDR3 regions and iRepertoire HTBI primers were used to build TCR beta libraries. One entry per CDR3 protein, called by TCRdb with MiXCR from the multiplex PCR reads. This sample has about 350,000 distinct CDR3 sequences, with about 17% found just once. CDR3 size: 13 residues. Germline-derived CDR1 and CDR2 are SGHTA and FQGTGA. V was shortened by 5 bases and J by 4 bases, with 9 bases between the two germline ends. Time point meaning: newly diagnosed GD, antithyroid drugs for less than 3 months. Scientists built the TCR library using RNA that was extracted from PBMCs. Separately, the same data were catalogued under a study of T cells in Graves' hyperthyroidism and ophthalmopathy.

The chain employs TRBV7-3 and TRBJ1-3, with D possibly being TRBD1 (5 bases). The sample here was peripheral blood mononuclear cells (PBMCs), taken at new diagnosis, from a patient treated with antithyroid drugs. The sequence was obtained from a woman under 30 with Graves disease. The DNA for the CDR3 is TGTGCCAGCAGCCCTGGGGCGGGAAACACCATATATTTT. Protein: CASSPGAGNTIYF.